This entry lists 9 T cell receptor beta chains sequenced from one sample in a study of identical twins. In TCRdb, the 5' RACE reads were re-called with MiXCR into one record per CDR3 protein. The profile shows hundreds of thousands of distinct CDR3 sequences, over 20% of them singletons. This sample also appeared in a second study, on T cells expressing NK-cell markers.

What was sequenced was PBMCs. The receptors stem from a young woman in good health.

This clonotype has a count of ten or more. The chain couples TRBV6-4 to TRBJ2-1; perhaps TRBD2 as D (6 bases). V lost 3 bases and J lost 2, with 11 bases in between. The CDR3 runs to 15 residues. The germline V gene has CDR1 MRHNA and CDR2 SNTAGT. Here the CDR3 DNA reads TGTGCCAGCAGTGAGCAAGGGACTCCCTACAATGAGCAGTTCTTC. This codes for CASSEQGTPYNEQFF.

This clonotype was picked up one time. This sequence joins TRBV7-9 and TRBJ2-2; TRBD2 agrees at 7 bases. The CDR3 totals 17 residues. The germline V gene has CDR1 SEHNR and CDR2 FQNEAQ (reference sequence). V was pared by 5 bases and J by 4 bases, with 13 bases of the junction left unmatched. CDR3 sequence: CASSPSERGGSTGELFF. The CDR3 nucleotides read TGTGCCAGCAGCCCCTCCGAGAGGGGCGGGAGCACCGGGGAGCTGTTTTTT.

The chain recombines TRBV14 with TRBJ1-1, with D hard to call. This CDR3 is built from 13 residues. Trimming took 3 bases from V and 7 from J, leaving 12 bases between them. Germline lookup yields CDR1 SGHDN and CDR2 FVKESK. Here the CDR3 DNA reads TGTGCCAGCAGCCAGCTAATGACCAATGAAGCTTTCTTT. Its translation is CASSQLMTNEAFF. The full variable domain, completed using reference TRBV14 and TRBJ1-1, is EAGVTQFPSHSVIEKGQTVTLRCDPISGHDNLYWYRRVMGKEIKFLLHFVKESKQDESGMPNNRFLAERTGGTYSTLKVQPAELEDSGVYFCASSQLMTNEAFFGQGTRLTVV.

This clonotype was seen only a few times. V and J are TRBV10-3 and TRBJ2-7; TRBD2 matches 10 bases. This CDR3 comprises 13 residues. Losses at the gene ends were 4 bases for V and 6 bases for J; bases not matched to a gene: 3. Germline V gene data show CDR1 as ENHRY and CDR2 as SYGVKD. The CDR3 sequence is CAISGSGGTEQYF. CDR3 nucleotides: TGTGCCATCAGTGGTAGCGGGGGGACCGAGCAGTACTTC.

V usage is TRBV7-9 and J usage is TRBJ2-7; 9 bases agree with TRBD1. The length of the CDR3 is 15 residues. CDR1 and CDR2 from the germline V gene are SEHNR and FQNEAQ (reference sequence). V lost 3 bases, J lost 4 bases, and 7 bases stayed unmatched. The CDR3 nucleotides are TGTGCCAGCAGCTTCCCGGGACAGGGACTATACGAGCAGTACTTC. Amino acid sequence: CASSFPGQGLYEQYF.

This clonotype turned up a few times. The chain is built from TRBV6-5 and TRBJ1-5, with 10 bases that match TRBD1. Germline CDR1 is MNHEY and CDR2 is SVGAGI. The CDR3 is 18 amino acids. V gave up 4 bases and J gave up 0 bases; unmatched junction bases: 9. The DNA for the CDR3 is TGTGCCAGCAGTTTATCGGGACAGGGGATTTATAGCAATCAGCCCCAGCATTTT. It encodes CASSLSGQGIYSNQPQHF.

This clonotype has a count of ten or more. The junction departs from germline at one end; a sequencing error may be responsible. The chain joins TRBV5-1 to TRBJ1-4; D is undetermined. The CDR3 length is 14 residues. The germline V gene has CDR1 SGHRS and CDR2 YFSETQ. CDR3: CASSLDATNEKLFF. Here the CDR3 DNA reads TGTGCCAGCAGCCTGGATGCAACTAATGAAAAACTGTTTTTT.

The V and J genes are TRBV10-3 and TRBJ2-3; D not certain. The germline V and J ends were trimmed by 2 bases and 3 bases, with 6 bases remaining between them. The CDR3 consists of 13 residues. Germline V gene data show CDR1 as ENHRY and CDR2 as SYGVKD. CDR3 amino acids: CAISEPLTDTQYF. The CDR3 nucleotides are TGTGCCATCAGTGAGCCCCTTACAGATACGCAGTATTTT.

The table lists this clonotype with a few counts. V is TRBV12-3 or TRBV12-4 and J is TRBJ1-1, with 9 bases matching TRBD1. CDR3 size: 14 residues. Trimming removed 5 bases from V and 5 bases from J; junction bases left unmatched: 6. CDR3 sequence: CASSPTGGDTEAFF. The CDR3 DNA is TGTGCCAGCAGTCCTACAGGGGGCGATACTGAAGCTTTCTTT.